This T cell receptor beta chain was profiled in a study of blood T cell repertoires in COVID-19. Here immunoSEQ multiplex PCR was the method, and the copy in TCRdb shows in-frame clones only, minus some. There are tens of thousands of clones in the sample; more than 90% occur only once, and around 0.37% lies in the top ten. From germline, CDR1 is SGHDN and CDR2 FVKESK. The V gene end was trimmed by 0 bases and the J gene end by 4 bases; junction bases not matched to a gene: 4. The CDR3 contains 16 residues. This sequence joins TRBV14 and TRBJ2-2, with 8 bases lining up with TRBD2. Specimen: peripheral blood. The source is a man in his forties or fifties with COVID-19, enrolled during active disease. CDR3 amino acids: CASSQETGGITGELFF. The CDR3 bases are TGTGCCAGCAGCCAAGAGACGGGAGGGATCACCGGGGAGCTGTTTTTT.